A single sample gave rise to the 16 T cell receptor beta chains below, sequenced in a study of blood T cell repertoires in COVID-19. Measured with immunoSEQ multiplex PCR; TCRdb has only the in-frame clones, and not every one. The table has around 130,000 clones, 75% to 90% seen once. The sample comprised peripheral blood. These receptors were obtained from a human donor in a cohort sampled during active COVID-19.

The gene calls are TRBV5-6 and TRBJ1-4, with D tentatively TRBD1 (5 bases). Trimming shortened V by 1 base and J by 0 bases, and 10 bases separated the two germline ends. The CDR3 spans 16 residues. Germline V CDR1 and CDR2: SGHDT, YYEEEE. The CDR3 region has the DNA TGTGCCAGCAGCTTGTGGGGGGGTTCAACTAATGAAAAACTGTTTTTT. Amino acids: CASSLWGGSTNEKLFF.

V gene TRBV18 combines with J gene TRBJ2-7; D perhaps matches TRBD1 (6 bases). Germline lookup yields CDR1 KGHSH and CDR2 LQKENI. This CDR3 has 13 amino acids. V was shortened by 3 bases and J by 6 bases, with 12 bases between the two germline ends. The CDR3 region has the DNA TGTGCCAGCTCACCCCTGGGGGCTAGCGAGCAGTACTTC. It specifies CASSPLGASEQYF. Variable domain in full (rest from reference TRBV18 and TRBJ2-7): NAGVMQNPRHLVRRRGQEARLRCSPMKGHSHVYWYRQLPEEGLKFMVYLQKENIIDESGMPKERFSAEFPKEGPSILRIQQVVRGDSAAYFCASSPLGASEQYFGPGTRLTVT.

The gene calls are TRBV13 and TRBJ2-1; 8 nucleotides line up with TRBD2. The CDR3 covers 17 residues. Per the germline V gene, CDR1 is PRHDT and CDR2 is FYEKMQ (reference sequence). V gave up 3 bases and J gave up 7 bases; unmatched junction bases: 14. This CDR3 reads CASSFRFAGGAGNEQFF. The CDR3 DNA sequence: TGTGCCAGCAGCTTCAGATTTGCCGGGGGGGCAGGGAATGAGCAGTTCTTC.

This clone was found a few times. The chain carries TRBV4-3 and TRBJ2-7, with unresolved D. There are 16 residues in the CDR3. Germline V gives CDR1 LGHNA, CDR2 YSLEER. The V and J ends lost 0 bases and 0 bases respectively, with 12 bases between them. CDR3 region: CASSQDSRGFSYEQYV. The DNA for the CDR3 is TGCGCCAGCAGCCAAGATAGTAGAGGTTTCTCCTACGAGCAGTACGTC.

This clone was found a few times. This chain links TRBV29-1 with TRBJ1-1, with D maybe TRBD1 (6 bases). Germline CDR1 is SQVTM and CDR2 is ANQGSEA. V was trimmed by 6 bases and J by 6 bases, leaving 20 bases between them. The CDR3 consists of 14 residues. CDR3 protein: CSVHKSTGVAEAFF. The CDR3, as DNA: TGCAGCGTCCATAAATCGACAGGCGTGGCTGAAGCTTTCTTT.

The rearrangement links TRBV6-5 to TRBJ2-7; 8 nucleotides match TRBD1. The trim removed 2 bases at V and 6 bases at J, leaving 9 bases unmatched. The germline CDR1 and CDR2 sequences are MNHEY and SVGAGI. The CDR3 is 15 residues long. The CDR3 bases are TGTGCCAGCAGTTACACCCGGACAGGGTTGGGCGAGCAGTACTTC. Protein product: CASSYTRTGLGEQYF.

V is TRBV24-1 and J is TRBJ2-1; 9 nucleotides line up with TRBD1. Germline V CDR1 and CDR2: KGHDR, SFDVKD. The CDR3 has 16 amino acids. The V gene end was trimmed by 3 bases and the J gene end by 3 bases; junction bases not matched to a gene: 5. DNA of the CDR3: TGTGCCACCAGTGATCCCTGGGACAGGGACTACAATGAGCAGTTCTTC. Amino acid sequence: CATSDPWDRDYNEQFF.

The chain uses TRBV7-2 and TRBJ2-3; weak D call: TRBD2 (7 bases). CDR1 is SGHTA, CDR2 FQGNSA, per germline. The CDR3 runs 13 residues. Trimming shortened V by 6 bases and J by 5 bases, and 12 bases separated the two germline ends. The CDR3 nucleotides are TGTGCCAGCAGGAAGGGGGGGGGAGATACGCAGTATTTT. Protein: CASRKGGGDTQYF.

This clone occurred a few times. The chain combines TRBV11-2 with TRBJ1-6; the match to TRBD1 covers 8 bases. The V gene's germline CDR1 is SGHAT and CDR2 FQNNGV. The CDR3 loop spans 13 amino acids. Trimming removed 0 bases from V and 17 bases from J; junction bases left unmatched: 6. The CDR3 spells CASSLDGDRRIHF. The CDR3, as DNA: TGTGCCAGCAGCTTAGATGGGGACAGGCGGATCCACTTT.

The CDR3 DNA sequence: TGTGCCAGCAGCGTAGGGGAGGGGCGAGGGGTCACTGAAGCTTTCTTT. Translation gives CASSVGEGRGVTEAFF. V and J are TRBV9 and TRBJ1-1, with D perhaps matching TRBD1 (5 bases). V lost 0 bases and J 4 bases, leaving 16 bases between the germline ends. Germline V gene data show CDR1 as SGDLS and CDR2 as YYNGEE. The CDR3 runs 16 residues.

The chain links TRBV7-8 to TRBJ1-6; no clear D. Germline V lookup: CDR1 SGHVS, CDR2 FQNEAQ. The CDR3 covers 14 residues. Trimming stripped 6 bases from V and 7 bases from J, with 13 bases between. CDR3 sequence reads: CASRPGSSNSPLHF. DNA of the CDR3: TGTGCCAGCAGACCCGGGTCGTCGAATTCACCCCTCCACTTT.

This clone has a handful of counts. The rearrangement joins TRBV6-5 to TRBJ2-2, with D possibly TRBD2 on 6 matching bases. CDR3 length: 16 residues. With 0 bases removed from V and 6 bases from J, the gap between germline ends came to 14 bases. Germline values: CDR1 MNHEY, CDR2 SVGAGI. This CDR3 is CASSYSRTAGPGELFF. CDR3 nucleotide sequence: TGTGCCAGCAGTTACTCCAGGACGGCGGGGCCCGGGGAGCTGTTTTTT.

The chain has TRBV27 and TRBJ1-5; maybe TRBD1 (6 bases). The CDR3 length is 16 residues. Germline values: CDR1 MNHEY, CDR2 SMNVEV (reference sequence). The germline V and J ends were trimmed by 5 bases and 1 base, with 15 bases remaining between them. The CDR3 bases are TGTGCCAGCAGTCCAGGGGTACGATCGAGCAATCAGCCCCAGCATTTT. Its protein is CASSPGVRSSNQPQHF.

V is TRBV18 and J is TRBJ2-2; 10 nucleotides line up with TRBD2. The V gene end was trimmed by 1 base and the J gene end by 3 bases; junction bases not matched to a gene: 5. CDR3 size: 17 residues. From germline, CDR1 is KGHSH and CDR2 LQKENI. Here the CDR3 reads CASSPLGLAIDTGELFF. Here the CDR3 DNA reads TGTGCCAGCTCACCACTGGGACTAGCGATCGACACCGGGGAGCTGTTTTTT.

The rearrangement uses TRBV28 and TRBJ1-5; D might be TRBD1 (5 bases). V dropped 7 bases and J dropped 4 bases, with 17 bases sitting between them. Germline CDR1 reads MDHEN; CDR2 reads SYDVKM. This CDR3 region has 15 residues. CDR3 loop: CASTPGSRANQPQHF. CDR3 nucleotides: TGTGCCAGCACCCCAGGGTCCAGGGCTAATCAGCCCCAGCATTTT.

The rearrangement links TRBV6-5 to TRBJ2-7; 11 bases are a match to TRBD2. V lost 6 bases and J lost 4; bases outside the gene matches: 8. The germline V gene encodes CDR1 MNHEY and CDR2 SVGAGI. CDR3 length: 15 residues. The CDR3 coding sequence is TGTGCCAGCAGGCAGACCGGGACTAGCGGATACGAGCAGTACGTC. This codes for CASRQTGTSGYEQYV.